These T cell receptor beta chains were read from a single sample in a study of beta chain features in type 1 diabetes. Clones were read by immunoSEQ multiplex PCR, and TCRdb kept only the in-frame ones, dropping some. Here the sample spans 300,000 to 400,000 clones, about a tenth being singletons. Sequenced material: central memory CD4+ T cells from blood. The receptors were sampled from a man aged 25 to 40 with type 1 diabetes. CDR3s include the opening cysteine and the closing phenylalanine or tryptophan. Each record gives: D gene, V gene, J gene, clone size, CDR3 DNA, CDR3 protein. The D gene is left open where the match is weak. Size tells how often a clone was seen (once, few, many) or the class of an expanded clone, and some rows leave it out.

D gene: .
V gene: TRBV28
J gene: TRBJ2-1
clone size: .
CDR3 DNA: TGTGCCAGCACCCCCTCGCCCCCCAATGAGCAGTTCTTC
CDR3 protein: CASTPSPPNEQFF

D gene: .
V gene: TRBV6-1
J gene: TRBJ2-1
clone size: many
CDR3 DNA: TGTGCCAGCAGTCAAGCGGGTCTGAGCTCCTACAATGAGCAGTTCTTC
CDR3 protein: CASSQAGLSSYNEQFF

D gene: TRBD1
V gene: TRBV7-9
J gene: TRBJ2-7
clone size: .
CDR3 DNA: TGTGCCAGCAGCCCTGGGGACAGGAGATCCTACGAGCAGTACTTC
CDR3 protein: CASSPGDRRSYEQYF

D gene: .
V gene: TRBV4-3
J gene: TRBJ1-2
clone size: many
CDR3 DNA: TGCGCCAGCAGCCAAGGCAGGGACTATGGCTACACCTTC
CDR3 protein: CASSQGRDYGYTF

D gene: TRBD2
V gene: TRBV28
J gene: TRBJ2-5
clone size: .
CDR3 DNA: TGTGCCAGCCCGCCTGATCCTCAGCGGGGGGGATATTCTCAAGAGACCCAGTACTTC
CDR3 protein: CASPPDPQRGGYSQETQYF

D gene: .
V gene: TRBV4-3
J gene: TRBJ1-1
clone size: .
CDR3 DNA: TGCGCCAGCAGCCGCCTTCAGAACACTGAAGCTTTCTTT
CDR3 protein: CASSRLQNTEAFF

D gene: TRBD2
V gene: TRBV10-1
J gene: TRBJ2-3
clone size: few
CDR3 DNA: TGCGCCAGCAGTCCTAGCGGGGGACCAAGAGATACGCAGTATTTT
CDR3 protein: CASSPSGGPRDTQYF

D gene: .
V gene: TRBV6-1
J gene: TRBJ2-6
clone size: few
CDR3 DNA: TGTGCCAGCAGTCCTCCCTCTGGGGCCAACGTCCTGACTTTC
CDR3 protein: CASSPPSGANVLTF

D gene: .
V gene: TRBV14
J gene: TRBJ1-2
clone size: .
CDR3 DNA: TGTGCCAGCAGCCAAGCTATAGGGGGCTATGGCTACACCTTC
CDR3 protein: CASSQAIGGYGYTF

D gene: .
V gene: TRBV7-9
J gene: TRBJ1-1
clone size: few
CDR3 DNA: TGTGCCAGCAGCTTATTCAGCAGGGGTGGAGCTTTCTTT
CDR3 protein: CASSLFSRGGAFF

D gene: TRBD1
V gene: TRBV7-9
J gene: TRBJ2-7
clone size: few
CDR3 DNA: TGTGCCAGCAGCTCTTCCCCAGGGGGACGGGAGCAGTACTTC
CDR3 protein: CASSSSPGGREQYF

D gene: .
V gene: TRBV7-2
J gene: TRBJ2-5
clone size: .
CDR3 DNA: TGTGCCAGCAGCTTAGATGGCCTAGTTGGTGAGACCCAGTACTTC
CDR3 protein: CASSLDGLVGETQYF

D gene: TRBD2
V gene: TRBV6-5
J gene: TRBJ2-5
clone size: few
CDR3 DNA: TGTGCCAGCAGTTACTCGAAGAAGCGGGGGCAAGAGACCCAGTACTTC
CDR3 protein: CASSYSKKRGQETQYF

D gene: .
V gene: TRBV7-2
J gene: TRBJ2-7
clone size: few
CDR3 DNA: TGTGCCAGCAGCTCCGCTGCCGGCAACTCCTACGAGCAGTACTTC
CDR3 protein: CASSSAAGNSYEQYF

D gene: .
V gene: TRBV5-1
J gene: TRBJ1-1
clone size: .
CDR3 DNA: TGCGCCAGCAGCTTGAATCGGGCGAACACTGAAGCTTTCTTT
CDR3 protein: CASSLNRANTEAFF

D gene: TRBD2
V gene: TRBV7-2
J gene: TRBJ2-7
clone size: .
CDR3 DNA: TGTGCCAGCATCCCTAGCGGGGGGGCCTCCTACGAGCAGTACTTC
CDR3 protein: CASIPSGGASYEQYF

D gene: .
V gene: TRBV4-3
J gene: TRBJ2-5
clone size: many
CDR3 DNA: TGCGCCAGCGCAGGTGCGGTACAAGAGACCCAGTACTTC
CDR3 protein: CASAGAVQETQYF

D gene: TRBD2
V gene: TRBV5-4
J gene: TRBJ2-5
clone size: .
CDR3 DNA: TGTGCCAGCAGCTTGGTGAAGCGGGGGGACGAGACCCAGTACTTC
CDR3 protein: CASSLVKRGDETQYF

D gene: TRBD1
V gene: TRBV5-1
J gene: TRBJ2-2
clone size: .
CDR3 DNA: TGCGCCAGCAGCTTCCGACAGGGGAACACCGGGGAGCTGTTTTTT
CDR3 protein: CASSFRQGNTGELFF

D gene: .
V gene: TRBV18
J gene: TRBJ1-1
clone size: .
CDR3 DNA: TGTGCCAGCTCACCATCCGACAGCGGGGGCACTGAAGCTTTCTTT
CDR3 protein: CASSPSDSGGTEAFF

D gene: TRBD2
V gene: TRBV6-6
J gene: TRBJ2-1
clone size: .
CDR3 DNA: TGTGCCAGCAGACGAGAGGGCGGGAGCTCCTACAATGAGCAGTTCTTC
CDR3 protein: CASRREGGSSYNEQFF

D gene: TRBD1
V gene: TRBV2
J gene: TRBJ2-5
clone size: .
CDR3 DNA: TGTGCCAGCAGCGGACAGGGGACGGAGACCCAGTACTTC
CDR3 protein: CASSGQGTETQYF

D gene: .
V gene: TRBV18
J gene: TRBJ1-1
clone size: .
CDR3 DNA: TGTGCCAGCTCTGAACAGGCTAGGGATTCAGCTTTCTTT
CDR3 protein: CASSEQARDSAFF

D gene: .
V gene: TRBV5-1
J gene: TRBJ2-3
clone size: .
CDR3 DNA: TGCGCCAGCAGCTTGGCCGGCGTCACAGATACGCAGTATTTT
CDR3 protein: CASSLAGVTDTQYF

D gene: .
V gene: TRBV6-6
J gene: TRBJ2-3
clone size: few
CDR3 DNA: TGTGCCAGCAGTGAGAACAGGGGCACAGATACGCAGTATTTT
CDR3 protein: CASSENRGTDTQYF

D gene: .
V gene: TRBV2
J gene: TRBJ1-1
clone size: .
CDR3 DNA: TGTGCCAGCAGAGAGACAGGCCCTAACACTGAAGCTTTCTTT
CDR3 protein: CASRETGPNTEAFF

D gene: .
V gene: TRBV11-2
J gene: TRBJ1-1
clone size: .
CDR3 DNA: TGTGCCAGCAGCCGTAGTCTCGAAGCTTTCTTT
CDR3 protein: CASSRSLEAFF

D gene: .
V gene: TRBV25-1
J gene: TRBJ2-3
clone size: few
CDR3 DNA: TGTGCCAGCAGTGAGACTTTAACGGGCACAGATACGCAGTATTTT
CDR3 protein: CASSETLTGTDTQYF

D gene: TRBD1
V gene: TRBV5-1
J gene: TRBJ1-2
clone size: few
CDR3 DNA: TGCGCCAGCAGCTTGGATTCAGGGGGCTACTATGGCTACACCTTC
CDR3 protein: CASSLDSGGYYGYTF

D gene: .
V gene: TRBV7-2
J gene: TRBJ2-1
clone size: few
CDR3 DNA: TGTGCCAGCAGCTTAGCGTTCCCGAGCTCCTACAATGAGCAGTTCTTC
CDR3 protein: CASSLAFPSSYNEQFF

D gene: .
V gene: TRBV28
J gene: TRBJ1-2
clone size: few
CDR3 DNA: TGTGCCAGCAGTTTGGTGGGTAATGTGCTGGACTATGGCTACACCTTC
CDR3 protein: CASSLVGNVLDYGYTF